This TCR beta chain was found in a study of T cells in Graves' hyperthyroidism and ophthalmopathy. Overall study: Any treatment followed the collection of peripheral blood at initial diagnosis. Study conclusions and caveats: From stable hyperthyroidism, ophthalmopathy was set apart by a 13 V-J model.

The V and J ends lost 6 bases and 4 bases respectively, with 15 bases between them. The CDR3 is 14 residues long. Per germline, CDR1 MNHGY and CDR2 SVAAGI. With regard to this clonotype: Its specificity is unknown.

It was RNA transcripts that yielded the amplified TCR beta CDR3 regions. When the TCR CDR3 underwent first-round RT-PCR, the HTBI primer set was used. Each CDR3 protein is one row after TCRdb ran MiXCR on the multiplex PCR reads. The sample records a few hundred thousand distinct CDR3 sequences, 15% to 20% being singletons. This sample holds PBMCs from approximately 9 ml fresh peripheral blood. The sequencing sample was made of blood. The J gene is TRBJ1-2, the V gene TRBV6-9; maybe TRBD1 (5 bases). The receptor's source is a woman in her twenties or thirties with Graves' ophthalmopathy. The CDR3 sequence: CASRLTTGTYGYTF. The CDR3 DNA reads TGTGCCAGCAGATTAACGACGGGGACCTATGGCTACACCTTC.